This T cell receptor beta chain was sequenced for a study of T-cell reconstitution after alpha-beta-depleted transplantation in children. The study, taken as a whole, reports: Certain patients had high TCRbeta diversity at day 60, and it came from recipient T cells and thymic progenitors that survived.

Germline assignment: CDR1 SGHRS and CDR2 YFSETQ. Deletions cut 5 bases from V and 3 bases from J, with 9 bases between. This CDR3 has 13 amino acids. Unique molecular identifiers were incorporated during preparation of the TCRbeta library. Each CDR3 protein gets one entry after TCRdb re-called the PCR reads with MiXCR. The sample carries 750,000 to 950,000 distinct CDR3 sequences, under 20% recorded once. Comment on this clonotype: Its antigen is unknown.

The genes are TRBV5-1 and TRBJ1-5, with D possibly TRBD1 on 5 matching bases. This TCR derives from a male patient younger than 18 who had a stem cell transplant for acute lymphoblastic leukemia, so the T cells may come from the graft donor. The specimen was PBMCs, mostly from graft donor cells, collected 360 days after TCRalphabeta/CD19-depleted stem cell transplant. The CDR3 is CASSKDINQPQHF. As DNA, the CDR3 is TGCGCCAGCAGTAAGGACATCAATCAGCCCCAGCATTTT.